The 6 T cell receptor beta chains given below trace back to one sample, sequenced in a study of cytomegalovirus exposure and HLA in healthy donors (dated by TCRdb to about 2017). Libraries were made using the immunoSEQ multiplex PCR assay. For the multiplex PCR, a mixture combining 60 forward primers for TCR Vbeta segments and 13 reverse primers for TCR Jbeta segments was used. TCRdb took over this immuneACCESS table, retaining in-frame rearrangements with V and J assigned. Such tables are incomplete; in checked studies, under half of the missing clones stem from an unresolved V gene, and the remainder is unexplained. In all, the sample holds around 220,000 clones, and more than 60% of those were seen once. The ten biggest clones cover around 15% of the sample. The specimen was PBMCs. These receptors were taken from a man aged 40-55 years in good health and CMV-seronegative.

The chain carries TRBV5-1 and TRBJ2-5, with TRBD2 as a possible D gene (6 bases). V shed 1 base and J shed 3 bases, with 7 bases lying between them. The CDR3 runs 13 residues. Germline V gene lookup returns CDR1 SGHRS and CDR2 YFSETQ. For the CDR3, the DNA is TGCGCCAGCAGCTTGACGGGAGAAGAGACCCAGTACTTC. Its protein is CASSLTGEETQYF.

This rearrangement joins TRBV5-1 to TRBJ1-6; D possibly corresponds to TRBD1 (6 bases). The ends were cut back, 0 bases at V and 7 bases at J, with 8 bases in the middle. CDR3 size: 14 residues. In germline, CDR1 is SGHRS, CDR2 YFSETQ. The CDR3 DNA follows: TGCGCCAGCAGCTTGGAGCAGGGGAATTCACCCCTCCACTTT. The encoded protein is CASSLEQGNSPLHF.

This chain joins TRBV9 and TRBJ2-5; 10 bases map to TRBD1. CDR3 length equals 15 residues. V gave up 4 bases and J gave up 5 bases; unmatched junction bases: 8. Germline V CDR1 and CDR2: SGDLS, YYNGEE. CDR3 region: CASSLGQGLSETQYF. CDR3 DNA: TGTGCCAGCAGCTTGGGACAGGGGTTATCGGAGACCCAGTACTTC.

The rearrangement links TRBV7-8 to TRBJ1-2, with TRBD1 matching 8 bases. From germline, CDR1 is SGHVS and CDR2 FQNEAQ. V lost 2 bases to trimming and J lost 5 bases; unmatched junction nucleotides: 4. The CDR3 extends over 14 amino acids. CDR3 residues: CASSLRRTGYGYTF. CDR3 nucleotides: TGTGCCAGCAGCTTACGGCGGACAGGGTATGGCTACACCTTC.

The sample holds a few counts of this clone. CDR3 DNA: TGTGCCAGCAGTTACCAGGATACGCAGTATTTT. Residues: CASSYQDTQYF. The gene calls are TRBV6-6 and TRBJ2-3; no definite D call. The CDR3 totals 11 residues. Between the trimmed V and J ends, which lost 2 bases and 6 bases, there was a span of 3 bases. Germline CDR1 reads MNHNY; CDR2 reads SVGAGI (reference sequence).

The CDR3 DNA is TGTGCCAGCAGCCAAGGCGGTAGCGGGCTCAGAGATACGCAGTATTTT. Protein: CASSQGGSGLRDTQYF. This sequence joins TRBV4-2 and TRBJ2-3; 7 nucleotides agree with TRBD2. The V segment lost 1 base and the J segment 5 bases; nucleotides outside the gene matches: 9. The CDR3 length is 16 residues. CDR1 and CDR2 from the germline V gene are LGHNA and YNFKEQ.